This is a list of T cell receptor beta chains from one sample in a study of cytotoxic CD8 clonotypes in ibrutinib-treated CLL. Measured with immunoSEQ multiplex PCR; TCRdb has only the in-frame clones, and not every one. The table shows 43,000 or so clones, with 50% to 75% occurring only once. The sample in question was PBMCs, obtained after 24 months of ibrutinib treatment. The receptors were gathered from a human donor with chronic lymphocytic leukemia. Each CDR3 is given without its conserved first and last residue. A row's size may be missing; if present it is once, few, many or a size class.

v_call	clone_size	cdr3_length	cdr3_aa
TRBV19	.	11	ASSIVIGTEAF
TRBV19	once	12	ASSPGTRTYEQY
TRBV11-3	.	12	ASSLSGGNTEAF
TRBV4-2	.	14	ASSPIESSGTETQY
TRBV5-4	.	13	ASSEGLAAYNEQF
TRBV7-3	once	12	ASSLGSRTGELF
TRBV30	.	11	ACPGARYNEQF
TRBV29-1	.	11	SVEPANTGELF
TRBV30	few	13	AWSPVGGLHQPQH
TRBV5-1	many	11	ASSLRTGDGYT